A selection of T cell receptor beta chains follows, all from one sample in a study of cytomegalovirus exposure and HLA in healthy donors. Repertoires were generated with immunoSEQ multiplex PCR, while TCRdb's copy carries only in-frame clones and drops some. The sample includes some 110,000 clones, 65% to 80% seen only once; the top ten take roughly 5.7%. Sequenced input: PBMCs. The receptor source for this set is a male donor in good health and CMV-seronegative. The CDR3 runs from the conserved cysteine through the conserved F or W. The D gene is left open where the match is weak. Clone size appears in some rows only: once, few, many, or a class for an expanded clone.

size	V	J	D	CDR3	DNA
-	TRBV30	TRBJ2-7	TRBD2	CAWRGLAKAYEQYF	TGTGCCTGGAGGGGACTAGCTAAAGCCTACGAGCAGTACTTC
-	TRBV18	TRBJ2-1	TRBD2	CASSPGLAGAGEQFF	TGTGCCAGCTCACCCGGGCTAGCGGGAGCCGGTGAGCAGTTCTTC
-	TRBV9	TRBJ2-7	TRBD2	CASSDDSGRSSYEQYF	TGTGCCAGCAGCGACGATAGCGGGAGGAGCTCCTACGAGCAGTACTTC
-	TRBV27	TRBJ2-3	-	CASSFRHTDTQYF	TGTGCCAGCAGTTTCCGACACACAGATACGCAGTATTTT
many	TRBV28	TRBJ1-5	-	CASVPLRGPQHF	TGTGCCAGCGTACCTCTAAGGGGCCCCCAGCATTTT
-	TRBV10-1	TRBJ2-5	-	CASSETRETQYF	TGCGCCAGCAGTGAGACGAGAGAGACCCAGTACTTC
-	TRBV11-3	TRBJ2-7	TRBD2	CASSLVAGGIYEQYF	TGTGCCAGCAGCTTAGTAGCGGGCGGAATCTACGAGCAGTACTTC
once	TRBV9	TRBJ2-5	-	CASSVGTFPRETQYF	TGTGCCAGCAGCGTAGGTACATTCCCCCGAGAGACCCAGTACTTC
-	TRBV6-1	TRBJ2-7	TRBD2	CASSDNSGAAYEQYF	TGTGCCAGCAGTGATAATAGCGGGGCCGCCTACGAGCAGTACTTC
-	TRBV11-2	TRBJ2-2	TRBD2	CASSMEASGISGELFF	TGTGCCAGCTCGATGGAGGCTAGCGGGATCTCCGGGGAGCTGTTTTTT
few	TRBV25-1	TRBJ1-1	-	CASLRNTEAFF	TGTGCCAGCCTCAGGAACACTGAAGCTTTCTTT
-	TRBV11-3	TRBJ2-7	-	CASSIPTGTWGYEQYF	TGTGCCAGCAGCATCCCGACCGGGACATGGGGCTACGAGCAGTACTTC
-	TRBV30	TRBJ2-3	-	CAWSSGDTQYF	TGTGCCTGGAGTTCGGGGGATACGCAGTATTTT
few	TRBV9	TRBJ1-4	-	CASSVSGGNEKLFF	TGTGCCAGCAGCGTATCGGGGGGGAATGAAAAACTGTTTTTT
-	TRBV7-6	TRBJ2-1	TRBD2	CASSRLAEIYNEQFF	TGTGCCAGCAGCCGTCTAGCGGAAATCTACAATGAGCAGTTCTTC
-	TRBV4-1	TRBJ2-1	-	CASSQGGLAAYNEQFF	TGCGCCAGCAGCCAGGGGGGGCTAGCGGCCTACAATGAGCAGTTCTTC
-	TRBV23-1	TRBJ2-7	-	CASSLKHRSGSSYEQYF	TGCGCCAGCAGCCTCAAACATCGGTCAGGTAGCTCCTACGAGCAGTACTTC